The next 10 T cell receptor beta chains were all read from a single sample in a study of CD8+ T cells in alopecia areata. This sample's treatment: oral pan-JAK inhibitor, 5-10 mg twice daily. Extraction and reverse transcription of RNA yielded cDNA as the sequencing template. Clones were sequenced by immunoSEQ multiplex PCR, and TCRdb holds only the in-frame ones, with some missing. The sample includes some 170,000 clones, around 58% seen only once; the top ten take about a sixth. Sequenced here: CD4+ T cells sorted from blood, sampled at week 56, from a patient treated with tofacitinib. Receptors were obtained from a human donor with alopecia areata.

The rearrangement joins TRBV14 to TRBJ2-7; D call uncertain. CDR1 SGHDN and CDR2 FVKESK come from the germline V gene. V was trimmed by 6 bases and J by 2 bases, leaving 5 bases between them. The length of the CDR3 is 11 residues. The CDR3: CASSTTYEQYF. For the CDR3, the DNA is TGTGCCAGCAGTACCACCTACGAGCAGTACTTC.

V and J are TRBV11-2 and TRBJ2-5; D call uncertain. The germline CDR1 and CDR2 sequences are SGHAT and FQNNGV. The ends were cut back, 5 bases at V and 3 bases at J, with 16 bases in the middle. CDR3 length: 15 residues. This CDR3 is CASSPPIGQEETQYF. The CDR3 region has the DNA TGTGCCAGCAGCCCGCCGATAGGGCAGGAAGAGACCCAGTACTTC.

This clone was detected only a few times. This same CDR3 is encoded by further DNA sequences in the sample. The CDR3: CSVRQGMNTEAFF. The CDR3 nucleotides are TGCAGCGTTCGACAGGGGATGAACACTGAAGCTTTCTTT. The rearrangement uses TRBV29-1 and TRBJ1-1, with 8 nucleotides matching TRBD1. Trimming cost V 5 bases and J 0 bases; bases outside gene matches: 2. CDR3 length equals 13 residues. The germline gives CDR1 SQVTM, CDR2 ANQGSEA. Drawing the rest from reference TRBV29-1 and TRBJ1-1, the complete variable domain is SAVISQKPSRDICQRGTSLTIQCQVDSQVTMMFWYRQQPGQSLTLIATANQGSEATYESGFVIDKFPISRPNLTFSTLTVSNMSPEDSSIYLCSVRQGMNTEAFFGQGTRLTVV.

This clone was found a few times. The chain links TRBV30 to TRBJ1-1; TRBD1 is a possible D gene (6 bases). Deletions cut 2 bases from V and 6 bases from J, with 13 bases between. Germline V CDR1 and CDR2: GTSNPN, SVGIG (reference sequence). CDR3 length equals 13 residues. The CDR3 protein is CAWSSDSSSEAFF. The DNA for the CDR3 is TGTGCCTGGAGTTCGGACAGCTCGTCTGAAGCTTTCTTT.

This clone was observed a handful of times. CDR3 loop: CATSGGARNQPQHF. CDR3 nucleotides: TGTGCCACCAGCGGAGGGGCGCGCAATCAGCCCCAGCATTTT. The rearrangement joins TRBV15 to TRBJ1-5, with TRBD1 as a possible D gene (5 bases). Germline V gene data show CDR1 as LNHNV and CDR2 as YYDKDF (reference sequence). The CDR3 is 14 amino acids. The V and J ends lost 5 bases and 2 bases respectively, with 10 bases between them.

V is TRBV5-6 and J is TRBJ2-5, with TRBD2 matching 11 bases. This CDR3 contains 16 residues. The V segment lost 1 base and the J segment 5 bases; nucleotides outside the gene matches: 7. Germline CDR1 reads SGHDT; CDR2 reads YYEEEE. CDR3 amino acids: CASSLRSGGVSETQYF. In DNA form, the CDR3 reads TGTGCCAGCAGCTTGCGTAGCGGGGGGGTTTCCGAGACCCAGTACTTC.

This chain connects TRBV7-2 to TRBJ2-7; TRBD1 agrees at 10 bases. Germline V gene sequence: CDR1 SGHTA, CDR2 FQGNSA. The CDR3 covers 14 residues. V shed 5 bases, J shed 4 bases, and the junction held 5 bases outside the gene matches. The CDR3 DNA sequence: TGTGCCAGCAGCACCGGGACAGGGGTTTACGAGCAGTACTTC. Translation gives CASSTGTGVYEQYF.

The chain joins TRBV29-1 to TRBJ2-3, with 10 bases matching TRBD2. V lost 7 bases, J lost 5 bases, and 9 bases stayed unmatched. The CDR3 runs 14 residues. The germline CDR1 and CDR2 sequences are SQVTM and ANQGSEA. The DNA for the CDR3 is TGCAGCGGTACTAGCGGGGTTCTCAGAGATACGCAGTATTTT. As protein: CSGTSGVLRDTQYF.

This clone has more than one count but fewer than ten. The chain couples TRBV29-1 to TRBJ2-1; 7 bases line up with TRBD2. Germline V lookup: CDR1 SQVTM, CDR2 ANQGSEA. V lost 8 bases, J lost 0 bases, and 7 bases stayed unmatched. The CDR3 is 14 amino acids. This chain's CDR3 is CSNSLANSYNEQFF. CDR3 nucleotide sequence: TGCAGCAATTCACTAGCGAACTCCTACAATGAGCAGTTCTTC.

The sample holds a few counts of this clone. The chain recombines TRBV2 with TRBJ1-3; perhaps TRBD1 as D (6 bases). CDR1 is SNHLY and CDR2 is FYNNEI in the germline V gene. This CDR3 is 16 amino acids long. V lost 4 bases and J 0 bases, leaving 13 bases between the germline ends. CDR3 sequence reads: CASSVDSIGSGNTIYF. CDR3 sequence (DNA): TGTGCCAGCAGTGTGGACAGCATCGGCTCTGGAAACACCATATATTTT.